Each of the 5 T cell receptor beta chains below was sequenced from the same sample in a study of graft-versus-host responses after intestinal transplantation. The antigens these receptors bind are not known. Libraries were prepared by immunoSEQ multiplex PCR; TCRdb keeps only in-frame clonotypes and omits some of them. The sample has some 38,000 clones; 93% are singletons. Sequenced material: unstimulated CD8+ T cells sorted from spleen or lymph node cells, taken before transplant. These receptors were taken from a human donor who was the organ donor for an intestinal transplant.

In DNA, the CDR3 is TGCGCCAGCAGCCTCCATGCAGGGCAGGGGCGCGAGCAGTACTTC. It codes for CASSLHAGQGREQYF. The chain uses TRBV4-1 and TRBJ2-7, with TRBD1 as a possible D gene (6 bases). Trimming shortened V by 4 bases and J by 6 bases, and 19 bases separated the two germline ends. Germline V gene lookup returns CDR1 MGHRA and CDR2 YSYEKL. There are 15 residues in the CDR3.

The J gene is TRBJ1-2, the V gene TRBV28, with 7 bases identical to TRBD1. There are 13 residues in the CDR3. CDR1 is MDHEN and CDR2 is SYDVKM in the germline V gene. V shed 10 bases and J 4 bases; nucleotides not matched to a gene: 9. The CDR3 protein is CATLGQAAYGYTF. CDR3 sequence (DNA): TGTGCCACCTTAGGACAGGCGGCCTATGGCTACACCTTC.

V usage is TRBV9 and J usage is TRBJ1-1; D call uncertain. Looked up from germline, CDR1 is SGDLS and CDR2 is YYNGEE. Trimming stripped 4 bases from V and 5 bases from J, with 12 bases between. The CDR3 sequence is 13 residues long. The chain's CDR3 is CASSRGEETEAFF. The CDR3 DNA sequence: TGTGCCAGCAGCCGCGGGGAGGAGACTGAAGCTTTCTTT.

V usage is TRBV7-9 and J usage is TRBJ2-1; 11 nucleotides line up with TRBD2. The trim removed 0 bases at V and 7 bases at J, leaving 8 bases unmatched. The CDR3 runs to 17 residues. From germline, CDR1 is SEHNR and CDR2 FQNEAQ (reference sequence). The CDR3: CASSLASVLAGDNEQFF. The CDR3 DNA reads TGTGCCAGCAGCTTAGCTTCAGTACTAGCGGGAGATAATGAGCAGTTCTTC. Full variable domain (missing parts from reference TRBV7-9 and TRBJ2-1): DTGVSQNPRHKITKRGQNVTFRCDPISEHNRLYWYRQTLGQGPEFLTYFQNEAQLEKSRLLSDRFSAERPKGSFSTLEIQRTEQGDSAMYLCASSLASVLAGDNEQFFGPGTRLTVL.

This chain connects TRBV5-4 to TRBJ2-7, with 9 bases fitting TRBD2. Germline CDR1 and CDR2: SGHNT and YYREEE (reference sequence). CDR3 length equals 18 residues. Losses at the gene ends were 4 bases for V and 3 bases for J; bases not matched to a gene: 17. As DNA, the CDR3 is TGTGCCAGCAGCCCTAGCGGGATAGTCAACATCGCCCACTACGAGCAGTACTTC. This gives the protein CASSPSGIVNIAHYEQYF.